Detailed here is one T cell receptor beta chain. This sample stems from a study of cytomegalovirus exposure and HLA in healthy donors. Germline V gene sequence: CDR1 MNHEY, CDR2 SVGAGI. The ends were cut back, 4 bases at V and 5 bases at J, with 18 bases in the middle. CDR3 length: 16 amino acids. PCR used 60 Vbeta primers and 13 Jbeta primers. Sequencing used immunoSEQ multiplex PCR; TCRdb keeps in-frame clones, though not all of them. The table has 220,000 or so clones, around four fifths seen once. The sequenced sample was PBMCs. The gene calls are TRBV6-5 and TRBJ1-5, with a tentative D call TRBD1 (5 bases). This clonotype was obtained from a woman aged 40 to 55 in good health and CMV-seronegative. Here the CDR3 reads CASSFVGGGIDQPQHF. For the CDR3, the DNA is TGTGCCAGCAGTTTTGTGGGGGGAGGGATAGATCAGCCCCAGCATTTT.